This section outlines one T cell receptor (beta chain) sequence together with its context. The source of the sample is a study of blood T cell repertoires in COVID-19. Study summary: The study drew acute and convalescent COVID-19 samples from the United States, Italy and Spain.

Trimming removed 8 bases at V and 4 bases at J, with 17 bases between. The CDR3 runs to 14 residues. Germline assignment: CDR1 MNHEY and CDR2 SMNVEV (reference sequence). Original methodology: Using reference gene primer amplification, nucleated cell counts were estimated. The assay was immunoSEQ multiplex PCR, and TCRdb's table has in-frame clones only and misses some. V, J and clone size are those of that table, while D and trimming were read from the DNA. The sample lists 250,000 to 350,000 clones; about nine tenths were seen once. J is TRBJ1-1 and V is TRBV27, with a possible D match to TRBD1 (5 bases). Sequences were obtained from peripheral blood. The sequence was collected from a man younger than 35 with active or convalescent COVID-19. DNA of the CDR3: TGTGCCAGCCTCTCATCGGGGGGTCCCACTGAAGCTTTCTTT. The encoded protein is CASLSSGGPTEAFF.